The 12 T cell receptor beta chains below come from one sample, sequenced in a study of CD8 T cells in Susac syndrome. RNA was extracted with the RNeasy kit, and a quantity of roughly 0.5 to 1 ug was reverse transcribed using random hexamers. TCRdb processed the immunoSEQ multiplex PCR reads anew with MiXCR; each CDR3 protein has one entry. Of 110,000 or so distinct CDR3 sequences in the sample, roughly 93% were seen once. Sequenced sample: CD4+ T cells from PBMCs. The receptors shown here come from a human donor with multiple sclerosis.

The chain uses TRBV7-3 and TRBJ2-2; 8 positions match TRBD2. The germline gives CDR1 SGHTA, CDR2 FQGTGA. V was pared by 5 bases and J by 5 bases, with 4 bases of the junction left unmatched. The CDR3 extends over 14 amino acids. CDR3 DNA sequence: TGTGCCAGCAGCCTTAGCGGGGCAACCGGGGAGCTGTTTTTT. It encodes CASSLSGATGELFF.

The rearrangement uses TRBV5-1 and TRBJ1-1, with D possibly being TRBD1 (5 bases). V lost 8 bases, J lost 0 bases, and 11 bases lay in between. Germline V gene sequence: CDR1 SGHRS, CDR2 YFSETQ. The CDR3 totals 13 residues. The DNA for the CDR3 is TGCGCCAGTCAACAGGTTATGAACACTGAAGCTTTCTTT. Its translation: CASQQVMNTEAFF.

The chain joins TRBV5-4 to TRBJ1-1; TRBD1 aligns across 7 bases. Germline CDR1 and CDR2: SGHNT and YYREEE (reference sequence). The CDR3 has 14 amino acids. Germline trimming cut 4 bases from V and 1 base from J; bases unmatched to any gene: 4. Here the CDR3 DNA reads TGTGCCAGCAGCGCGGGACAGAGGAACACTGAAGCTTTCTTT. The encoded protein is CASSAGQRNTEAFF.

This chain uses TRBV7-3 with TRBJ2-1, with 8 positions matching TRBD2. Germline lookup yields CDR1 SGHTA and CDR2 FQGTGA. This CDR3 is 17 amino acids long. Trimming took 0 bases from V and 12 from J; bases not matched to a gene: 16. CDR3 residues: CASSLTLTSEIGMGQFF. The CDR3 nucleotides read TGTGCCAGCAGCTTAACCCTGACTAGCGAGATAGGAATGGGGCAGTTCTTC.

The DNA of the CDR3 is TGCAGCGTTGAAGTCCGACCGGGGCGAACCGGGGAGCTGTTTTTT. Its translation: CSVEVRPGRTGELFF. V and J are TRBV29-1 and TRBJ2-2; D may match TRBD1 or TRBD2 (5 bases each). CDR1 SQVTM and CDR2 ANQGSEA come from the germline V gene. V lost 1 base and J lost 5, with 14 bases in between. The CDR3 sequence is 15 residues long.

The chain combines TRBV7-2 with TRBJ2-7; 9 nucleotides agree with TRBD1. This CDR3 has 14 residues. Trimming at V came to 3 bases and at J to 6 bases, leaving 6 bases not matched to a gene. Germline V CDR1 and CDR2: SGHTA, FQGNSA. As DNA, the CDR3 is TGTGCCAGCAGCTTGACACAGGGGGCGGGCGAGCAGTACTTC. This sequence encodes CASSLTQGAGEQYF.

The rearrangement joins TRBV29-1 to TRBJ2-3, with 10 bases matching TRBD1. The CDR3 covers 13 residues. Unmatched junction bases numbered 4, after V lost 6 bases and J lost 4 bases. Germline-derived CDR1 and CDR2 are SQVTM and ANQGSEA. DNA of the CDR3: TGCAGCGTCGGGACAGGGGTGCCAGATACGCAGTATTTT. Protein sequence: CSVGTGVPDTQYF.

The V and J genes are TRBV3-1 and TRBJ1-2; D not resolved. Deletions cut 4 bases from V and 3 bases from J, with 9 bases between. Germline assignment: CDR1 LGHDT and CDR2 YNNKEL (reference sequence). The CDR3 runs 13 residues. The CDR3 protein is CASSPTLYYGYTF. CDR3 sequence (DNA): TGTGCCAGCAGCCCGACATTGTACTATGGCTACACCTTC.

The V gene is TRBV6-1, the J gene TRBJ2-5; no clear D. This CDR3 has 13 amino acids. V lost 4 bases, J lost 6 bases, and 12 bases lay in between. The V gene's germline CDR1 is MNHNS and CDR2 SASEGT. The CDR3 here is CASSGLDTQTQYF. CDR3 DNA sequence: TGTGCCAGCAGTGGTCTAGATACTCAGACCCAGTACTTC.

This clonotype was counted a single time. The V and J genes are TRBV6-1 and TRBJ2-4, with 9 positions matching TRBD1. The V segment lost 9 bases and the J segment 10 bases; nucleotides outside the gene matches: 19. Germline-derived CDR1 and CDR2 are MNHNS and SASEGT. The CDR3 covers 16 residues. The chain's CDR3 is CASSRDRVERGTIQYF. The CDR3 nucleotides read TGTGCCAGTAGCCGGGACAGGGTAGAAAGGGGTACAATTCAGTACTTC.

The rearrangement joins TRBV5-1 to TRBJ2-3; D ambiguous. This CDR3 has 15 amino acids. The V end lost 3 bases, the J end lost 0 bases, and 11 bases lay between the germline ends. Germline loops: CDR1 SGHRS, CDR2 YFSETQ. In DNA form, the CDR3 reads TGCGCCAGCAGCTATGTTGGTGCTAGCACAGATACGCAGTATTTT. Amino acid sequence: CASSYVGASTDTQYF. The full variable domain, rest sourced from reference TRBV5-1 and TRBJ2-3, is KAGVTQTPRYLIKTRGQQVTLSCSPISGHRSVSWYQQTPGQGLQFLFEYFSETQRNKGNFPGRFSGRQFSNSRSEMNVSTLELGDSALYLCASSYVGASTDTQYFGPGTRLTVL.

The CDR3 is CASSLVGQGRGYTF. The CDR3 DNA reads TGTGCCAGCAGTTTAGTGGGACAGGGTCGTGGCTACACCTTC. This chain links TRBV27 with TRBJ1-2; 9 bases match TRBD1. CDR1 is MNHEY and CDR2 is SMNVEV in the germline V gene (reference sequence). This CDR3 has 14 residues. The V gene end was trimmed by 2 bases and the J gene end by 7 bases; junction bases not matched to a gene: 5.